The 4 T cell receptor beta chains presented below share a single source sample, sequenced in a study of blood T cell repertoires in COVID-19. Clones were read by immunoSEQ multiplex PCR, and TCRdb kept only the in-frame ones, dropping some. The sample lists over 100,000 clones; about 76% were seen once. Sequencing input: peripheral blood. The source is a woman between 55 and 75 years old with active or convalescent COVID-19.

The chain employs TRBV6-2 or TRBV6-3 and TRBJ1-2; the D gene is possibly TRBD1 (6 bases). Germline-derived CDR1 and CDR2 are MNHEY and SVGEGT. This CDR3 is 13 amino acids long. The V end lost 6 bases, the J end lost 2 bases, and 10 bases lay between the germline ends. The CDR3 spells CASSLDRNYGYTF. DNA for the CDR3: TGTGCCAGCAGCCTAGACAGGAACTATGGCTACACCTTC.

In DNA form, the CDR3 reads TGCGCCAGCAGCACAGGGGGCATGTTTGAAGCTTTCTTT. Translated: CASSTGGMFEAFF. J is TRBJ1-1 and V is TRBV10-2; 9 bases are a match to TRBD1. With 6 bases clipped from V and 7 bases from J, the junction kept 6 bases outside the gene matches. This CDR3 is built from 13 residues. CDR1 is WSHSY, CDR2 SAAADI, per germline.

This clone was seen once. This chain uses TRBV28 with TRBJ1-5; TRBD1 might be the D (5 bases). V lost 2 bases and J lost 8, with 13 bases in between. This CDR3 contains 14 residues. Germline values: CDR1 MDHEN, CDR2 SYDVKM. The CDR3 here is CASSLPALQEPQHF. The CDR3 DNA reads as TGTGCCAGCAGTTTACCAGCCCTACAGGAGCCCCAGCATTTT.

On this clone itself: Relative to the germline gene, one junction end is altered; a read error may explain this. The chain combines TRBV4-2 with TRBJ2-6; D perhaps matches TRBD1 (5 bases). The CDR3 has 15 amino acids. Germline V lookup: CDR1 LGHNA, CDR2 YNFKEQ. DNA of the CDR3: TGTGCCAGCAGCCCCGCTCCACCTGGGGCCAACATCCTGACTTTC. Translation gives CASSPAPPGANILTF.